The 18 T cell receptor beta chains below all came from one sample that was sequenced in a study of tissue T cells after allogeneic stem cell transplantation. Repertoires were generated with immunoSEQ multiplex PCR, while TCRdb's copy carries only in-frame clones and drops some. The sample contains about 21,000 clones, 69% of which appear only once. Sequenced input: blood. The origin of the receptors is a female BALB/c mouse in good health. The strain's MHC: H2-d.

As for this clone: Gene names denote mouse genes. Read data end 1 residue before the CDR3 end; the end is taken from the germline J gene. The chain is built from TRBV1 and TRBJ1-6; D unclear. TRBJ1-6 is designated an ORF whose function remains uncertain. The ends were cut back, 4 bases at V and 0 bases at J, with 10 bases in the middle. CDR1 and CDR2 (germline): NSQYPW, LRSPGD (reference sequence). The CDR3 runs to 16 residues. CDR3 residues: CTCSVTKHSYNSPLYF. Incomplete CDR3 DNA: TGCACCTGCAGTGTGACAAAACATTCCTATAATTCGCCCCTCTAC.

This clone was observed a few times. Mouse germline and gene names are used. The read comes to an end 1 residue before the CDR3 does, leaving the germline J gene to fill in the end. The sample carries other DNA sequences with the same CDR3. This chain uses TRBV17 with TRBJ2-3; TRBD2 matches at 8 bases. After removal of 5 bases from V and 0 bases from J, the junction contained 4 bases not matched to a gene. Germline V CDR1 and CDR2: MNHDT, YYDKIL. The CDR3 length is 15 residues. The sequenced CDR3 bases are TGTGCTAGCAGTCCGACTGGGGCTAGTGCAGAAACGCTGTAT. Translation gives CASSPTGASAETLY. The complete CDR3 reads CASSPTGASAETLYF. The full variable domain, with the rest looked up from reference TRBV17 and TRBJ2-3, is DTTVKQNPRYKLARVGKPVNLICSQTMNHDTMYWYQKKPNQAPKLLLFYYDKILNREADTFEKFQSSRPNNSFCSLYIGSAGLEYSAMYLCASSPTGASAETLYFGSGTRLTVL.

Worth noting for this clone: The gene names given are mouse names. Read data end 1 residue before the CDR3 end; the end is taken from the germline J gene. The V call is TRBV20, the J call TRBJ2-7; TRBD2 agrees at 7 bases. The CDR3 has 15 amino acids. Germline V CDR1 and CDR2: GFQATS, STVNSAI. V dropped 0 bases and J dropped 1; count of bases not matched to a gene: 6. Partial CDR3 DNA: TGTGGTGCTAGGGATGGTGGTGGGGGGTCCTATGAACAGTAC. It yields the protein CGARDGGGGSYEQY. The complete CDR3 reads CGARDGGGGSYEQYF.

In the case of this clone: Gene and germline names: mouse. The sequenced part of the CDR3 DNA is TGTGCCAGCAGTCCACCGGGACTGGGGGGGCGCTATGCTGAGCAGTTC. Translated: CASSPPGLGGRYAEQF. The full CDR3 protein reads CASSPPGLGGRYAEQFF. V and J are TRBV19 and TRBJ2-1; the match to TRBD2 covers 14 bases. Read data end 1 residue before the CDR3 end; the end is taken from the germline J gene. J was trimmed by 3 bases and V by 4 bases; bases with no gene match: 6. The germline V gene has CDR1 FNHDT and CDR2 SITEND (reference sequence). The CDR3 is 17 amino acids.

For this clone: Germline and genes here are mouse. The CDR3 end lies 1 residue beyond the end of the read and is filled in from the germline J gene. J is TRBJ2-3 and V is TRBV13-2; D possibly corresponds to TRBD1 (6 bases). Germline-derived CDR1 and CDR2 are NNHNN and SYGAGS (reference sequence). The CDR3 is 14 amino acids. V gave up 2 bases and J gave up 4 bases, with 11 bases separating them. Here the CDR3 reads CASGDGRGSETLYF. CDR3 DNA (partial): TGTGCCAGCGGTGACGGCAGGGGTTCAGAAACGCTGTAT.

This clone was counted only a few times. All gene names here are mouse names. The read ends 1 residue early relative to the CDR3; the germline J gene fills the gap. The chain is built from TRBV20 and TRBJ2-3; D unclear. The CDR3 runs to 16 residues. Germline V lookup: CDR1 GFQATS, CDR2 STVNSAI. Trimming left V 0 bases short and J 0 bases short, with 13 bases between. CDR3 bases read: TGTGGTGCTAGGGATCAAACTTTTCTTAGTGCAGAAACGCTGTAT. This codes for CGARDQTFLSAETLY. The complete CDR3 sequence is CGARDQTFLSAETLYF.

This clone came up a few times. Gene names are mouse gene names. The CDR3 end falls 1 residue outside the read, so it is completed with the germline J gene. The chain combines TRBV31 with TRBJ2-3; 11 positions agree with TRBD1. Looked up from germline, CDR1 is GKSSPN and CDR2 is SITVG. This CDR3 region has 13 residues. V shed 8 bases and J 0 bases; nucleotides not matched to a gene: 1. Incomplete CDR3 DNA: TGTGCCGGACAGGGGGCGAGTGCAGAAACGCTGTAT. Translating gives CAGQGASAETLY. The entire CDR3 reads CAGQGASAETLYF.

Concerning this clone: The gene symbols are mouse symbols. The read is 1 residue too short to cover the CDR3 end, so that end is filled in from the germline J gene. The V and J genes are TRBV19 and TRBJ2-4, with D possibly TRBD2 on 6 matching bases. The V gene lost 5 bases and the J gene lost 0 bases, with 10 bases spanning the gap. The CDR3 length is 14 residues. The germline gives CDR1 FNHDT, CDR2 SITEND (reference sequence). The CDR3 spells CASRKWGSQNTLYF. The sequenced part of the CDR3 DNA is TGTGCCAGCAGAAAATGGGGGAGTCAAAACACCTTGTAC.

Worth noting for this clone: Gene names and germline match the mouse. The read finishes 1 residue shy of the CDR3 end, and the germline J gene is used to complete it. This sequence joins TRBV2 and TRBJ1-1, with D unclear. The CDR3 contains 13 residues. V lost 1 base and J lost 1, with 4 bases in between. CDR1 LGHNA and CDR2 YSYQKL come from the germline V gene. Partial CDR3 DNA: TGTGCCAGCAGCCAAGTACAAAACACAGAAGTCTTC. It specifies CASSQVQNTEVF. The entire CDR3 sequence reads CASSQVQNTEVFF.

This clone was seen only once. The listed genes are named as in mouse. Read coverage stops 1 residue before the CDR3 terminus; the germline J gene supplies the remainder. The chain combines TRBV4 with TRBJ2-4; 14 bases match TRBD2. CDR3 length: 17 amino acids. V shed 4 bases and J 2 bases; nucleotides not matched to a gene: 5. The germline V gene has CDR1 LGHDT and CDR2 YNNKQL (reference sequence). The chain's CDR3 is CASSSGLGGRFQNTLYF. The sequenced CDR3 bases are TGTGCCAGCAGCTCGGGACTGGGGGGGCGTTTTCAAAACACCTTGTAC.

Concerning this clone: Genes here carry mouse names. The observed sequence ends 1 residue before the CDR3 terminus, with the missing tail filled in from the germline J gene. The rearrangement joins TRBV31 to TRBJ2-1; 8 nucleotides match TRBD2. V lost 4 bases to trimming and J lost 1 base; unmatched junction nucleotides: 3. There are 14 residues in the CDR3. The germline V gene has CDR1 GKSSPN and CDR2 SITVG. The part of the CDR3 DNA that was read is TGTGCCTGGAAGACTGGGGTAAACTATGCTGAGCAGTTC. Encoded protein: CAWKTGVNYAEQF. The entire CDR3 is CAWKTGVNYAEQFF.

About this clone: Genes here carry mouse names. The read ends 1 residue early relative to the CDR3; the germline J gene fills the gap. The genes are TRBV13-2 and TRBJ1-4; D might be TRBD1 (6 bases). Germline CDR1 NNHNN, CDR2 SYGAGS (reference sequence). The CDR3 is 14 amino acids. V lost 4 bases, J lost 3 bases, and 10 bases lay in between. CDR3 protein: CASGPTGPNERLFF. The sequenced CDR3 bases are TGTGCCAGCGGTCCGACAGGTCCCAACGAAAGATTATTT.

Comments on this clone: The listed genes are named as in mouse. Sequencing ends 1 residue short of the CDR3 end; the germline J gene provides the rest. The rearrangement uses TRBV19 and TRBJ2-4, with TRBD2 matching over 9 bases. V shed 2 bases and J 0 bases; nucleotides not matched to a gene: 1. The CDR3 runs 15 residues. Germline V CDR1 and CDR2: FNHDT, SITEND (reference sequence). CDR3 DNA (partial): TGTGCCAGCAGTATTACTGGGGGGAGTCAAAACACCTTGTAC. Its translation: CASSITGGSQNTLY. The whole CDR3 reads CASSITGGSQNTLYF.

Worth noting for this clone: Gene names are mouse gene names. The read stops 1 residue short of the end of the CDR3; the missing end is completed from the germline J gene. The rearrangement uses TRBV19 and TRBJ2-7; TRBD1 matches 12 bases. The germline V gene has CDR1 FNHDT and CDR2 SITEND (reference sequence). The CDR3 runs 15 residues. With V trimmed by 4 bases and J by 6 bases, 8 bases remained unmatched. The CDR3 DNA, read in part, is TGTGCCAGCAGTCCTCGGGGACAGGGGGCGGCTGAACAGTAC. This translates into CASSPRGQGAAEQY. The full CDR3 protein reads CASSPRGQGAAEQYF.

On this clone: Gene names denote mouse genes. The read terminates 1 residue ahead of where the CDR3 ends, so the germline J gene completes it. The J gene is TRBJ2-7, the V gene TRBV31; D could derive from TRBD1 or TRBD2 (5 bases each). V lost 0 bases and J 2 bases, leaving 5 bases between the germline ends. Germline CDR1 and CDR2: GKSSPN and SITVG. The CDR3 is 12 amino acids. CDR3 bases read: TGTGCCTGGAGTCTGGGGGCCTATGAACAGTAC. As protein: CAWSLGAYEQY. The entire CDR3 reads CAWSLGAYEQYF.

As concerns this clone: Mouse names are used for the genes. Read coverage stops 1 residue before the CDR3 terminus; the germline J gene supplies the remainder. The chain has TRBV19 and TRBJ1-1; 9 bases line up with TRBD1. J gave up 1 base and V 5 bases, and 6 bases lay outside the gene matches. Per the germline V gene, CDR1 is FNHDT and CDR2 is SITEND (reference sequence). This CDR3 has 15 amino acids. CDR3 protein: CASSNHRGPNTEVFF. The sequenced CDR3 bases are TGTGCCAGCAGCAACCACAGGGGGCCGAACACAGAAGTCTTC.

As to this clone: Mouse gene names apply. The sequenced fragment ends 1 residue before the CDR3 boundary, so the rest is inferred from the germline J gene. The chain recombines TRBV4 with TRBJ2-5; 9 positions agree with TRBD2. Per the germline V gene, CDR1 is LGHDT and CDR2 is YNNKQL (reference sequence). The CDR3 runs to 14 residues. The J segment lost 5 bases and the V segment lost 6 bases, leaving 6 bases of the junction unmatched. This CDR3 is CASRLMGGRDTQYF. The covered CDR3 bases are TGTGCCAGCAGACTAATGGGGGGGCGAGACACCCAGTAC.

Notes on this clone: Genes and germline come from the mouse. The read stops 1 residue short of the end of the CDR3; the missing end is completed from the germline J gene. The chain has TRBV20 and TRBJ2-2; unclear D gene. Between the trimmed V and J ends, which lost 0 bases and 1 base, there was a span of 6 bases. Germline CDR1 reads GFQATS; CDR2 reads STVNSAI. This CDR3 has 14 residues. The sequenced CDR3 bases are TGTGGTGCTAGGGATCAACTAAACACCGGGCAGCTCTAC. It encodes CGARDQLNTGQLY. The whole CDR3 protein is CGARDQLNTGQLYF.